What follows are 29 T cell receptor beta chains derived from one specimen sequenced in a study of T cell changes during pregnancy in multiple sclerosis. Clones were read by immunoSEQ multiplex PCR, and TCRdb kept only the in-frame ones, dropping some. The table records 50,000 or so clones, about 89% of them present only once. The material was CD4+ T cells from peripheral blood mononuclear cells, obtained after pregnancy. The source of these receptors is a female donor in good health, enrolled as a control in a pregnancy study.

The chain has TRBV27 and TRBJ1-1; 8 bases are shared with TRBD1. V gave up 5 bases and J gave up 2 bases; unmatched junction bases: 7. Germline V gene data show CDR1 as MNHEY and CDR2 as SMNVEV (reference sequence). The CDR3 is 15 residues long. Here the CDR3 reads CASSLRQGLNTEAFF. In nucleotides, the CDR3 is TGTGCCAGCAGTCTTCGACAGGGGTTAAACACTGAAGCTTTCTTT.

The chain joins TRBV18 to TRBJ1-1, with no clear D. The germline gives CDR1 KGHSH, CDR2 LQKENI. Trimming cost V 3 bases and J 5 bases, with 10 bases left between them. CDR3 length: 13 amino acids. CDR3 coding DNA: TGTGCCAGCTCACCCCAACGGGAGACTGAAGCTTTCTTT. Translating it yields CASSPQRETEAFF. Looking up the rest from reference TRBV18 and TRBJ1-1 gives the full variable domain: NAGVMQNPRHLVRRRGQEARLRCSPMKGHSHVYWYRQLPEEGLKFMVYLQKENIIDESGMPKERFSAEFPKEGPSILRIQQVVRGDSAAYFCASSPQRETEAFFGQGTRLTVV.

CDR3 sequence reads: CASSQPGLAGGGTQYF. The CDR3 DNA follows: TGTGCCAGCAGCCAACCGGGACTAGCGGGGGGCGGGACGCAGTATTTT. The chain uses TRBV5-6 and TRBJ2-3, with TRBD2 matching 15 bases. With 4 bases clipped from V and 9 bases from J, the junction kept 9 bases outside the gene matches. Germline-derived CDR1 and CDR2 are SGHDT and YYEEEE. This CDR3 is 16 amino acids long.

The CDR3 is CASSLVTGGAGYTF. CDR3 sequence (DNA): TGTGCCAGCAGCTTAGTGACAGGGGGCGCAGGCTACACCTTC. The rearrangement links TRBV7-2 to TRBJ1-2; the match to TRBD1 covers 10 bases. Germline V gives CDR1 SGHTA, CDR2 FQGNSA. V lost 1 base, J lost 8 bases, and 4 bases stayed unmatched. CDR3 length: 14 residues.

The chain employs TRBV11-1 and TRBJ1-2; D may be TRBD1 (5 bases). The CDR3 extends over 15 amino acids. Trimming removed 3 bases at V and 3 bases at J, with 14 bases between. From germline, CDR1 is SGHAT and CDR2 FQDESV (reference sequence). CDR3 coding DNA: TGTGCCAGCAGCTTCGACAGCGTTCAATACTATGGCTACACCTTC. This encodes CASSFDSVQYYGYTF.

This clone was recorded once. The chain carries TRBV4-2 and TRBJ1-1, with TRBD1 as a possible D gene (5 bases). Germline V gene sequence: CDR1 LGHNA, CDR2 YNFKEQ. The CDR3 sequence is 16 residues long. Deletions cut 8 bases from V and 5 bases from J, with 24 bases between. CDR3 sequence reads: CASRRSGVQGETEAFF. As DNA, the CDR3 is TGTGCCAGCCGAAGGTCAGGAGTTCAGGGTGAAACTGAAGCTTTCTTT.

The CDR3 spells CASRIQGGRETQYF. The CDR3 DNA follows: TGTGCCAGCAGGATACAGGGCGGTAGGGAGACCCAGTACTTC. J is TRBJ2-5 and V is TRBV7-8; possible D gene TRBD1, 6 bases. The germline V gene encodes CDR1 SGHVS and CDR2 FQNEAQ. The CDR3 covers 14 residues. Trimming shortened V by 6 bases and J by 5 bases, and 16 bases separated the two germline ends.

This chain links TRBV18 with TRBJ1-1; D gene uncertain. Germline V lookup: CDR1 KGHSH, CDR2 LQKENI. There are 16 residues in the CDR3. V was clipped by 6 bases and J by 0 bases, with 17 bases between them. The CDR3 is CASSRILAPMNTEAFF. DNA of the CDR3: TGTGCCAGCTCTCGAATCCTCGCTCCTATGAACACTGAAGCTTTCTTT.

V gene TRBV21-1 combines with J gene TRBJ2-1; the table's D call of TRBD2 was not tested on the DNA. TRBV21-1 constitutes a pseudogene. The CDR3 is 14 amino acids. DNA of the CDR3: TGTGCCAGCAGCCTGAGGGGGGGCCACAATGAGCAGTTCTTC. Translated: CASSLRGGHNEQFF.

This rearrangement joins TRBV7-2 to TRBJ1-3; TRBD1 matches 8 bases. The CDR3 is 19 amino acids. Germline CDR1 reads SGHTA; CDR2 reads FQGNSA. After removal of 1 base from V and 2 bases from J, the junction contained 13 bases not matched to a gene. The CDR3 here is CASSLGYGLEQGAGNTIYF. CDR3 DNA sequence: TGTGCCAGCAGCTTAGGGTATGGGCTAGAACAGGGGGCTGGAAACACCATATATTTT.

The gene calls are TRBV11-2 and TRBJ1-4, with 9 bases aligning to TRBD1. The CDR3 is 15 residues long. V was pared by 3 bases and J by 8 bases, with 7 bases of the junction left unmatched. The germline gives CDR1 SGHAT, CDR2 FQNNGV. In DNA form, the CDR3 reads TGTGCCAGCAGCTTTCAACAGGGGGCTTGGGAAAAACTGTTTTTT. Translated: CASSFQQGAWEKLFF.

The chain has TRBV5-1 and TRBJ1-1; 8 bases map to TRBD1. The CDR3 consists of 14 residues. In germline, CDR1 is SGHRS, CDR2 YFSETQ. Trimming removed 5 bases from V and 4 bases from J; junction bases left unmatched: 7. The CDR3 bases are TGCGCCAGCAGGCGGCAAGGGACAGGCACTGAAGCTTTCTTT. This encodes CASRRQGTGTEAFF. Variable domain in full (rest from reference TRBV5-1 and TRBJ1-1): KAGVTQTPRYLIKTRGQQVTLSCSPISGHRSVSWYQQTPGQGLQFLFEYFSETQRNKGNFPGRFSGRQFSNSRSEMNVSTLELGDSALYLCASRRQGTGTEAFFGQGTRLTVV.

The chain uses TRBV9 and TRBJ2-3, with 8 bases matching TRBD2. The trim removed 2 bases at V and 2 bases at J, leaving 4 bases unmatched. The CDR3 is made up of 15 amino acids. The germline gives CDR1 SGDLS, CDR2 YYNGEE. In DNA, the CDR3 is TGTGCCAGCAGCGTCCCGGGGGGGACCACAGATACGCAGTATTTT. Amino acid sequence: CASSVPGGTTDTQYF.

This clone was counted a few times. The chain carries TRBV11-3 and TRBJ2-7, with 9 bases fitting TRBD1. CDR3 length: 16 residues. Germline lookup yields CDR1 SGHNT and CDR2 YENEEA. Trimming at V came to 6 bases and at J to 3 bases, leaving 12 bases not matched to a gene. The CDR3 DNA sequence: TGTGCCAGCAGAGGGACAGGGAAGGTCCCAGGCTACGAGCAGTACTTC. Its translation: CASRGTGKVPGYEQYF.

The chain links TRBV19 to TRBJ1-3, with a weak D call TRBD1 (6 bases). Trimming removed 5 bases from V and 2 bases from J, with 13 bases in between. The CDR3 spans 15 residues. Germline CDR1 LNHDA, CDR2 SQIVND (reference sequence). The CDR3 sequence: CASSPSGVAGNTIYF. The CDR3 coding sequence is TGTGCCAGTAGTCCTTCAGGGGTGGCTGGAAACACCATATATTTT. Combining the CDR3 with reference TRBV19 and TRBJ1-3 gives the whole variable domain DGGITQSPKYLFRKEGQNVTLSCEQNLNHDAMYWYRQDPGQGLRLIYYSQIVNDFQKGDIAEGYSVSREKKESFPLTVTSAQKNPTAFYLCASSPSGVAGNTIYFGEGSWLTVV.

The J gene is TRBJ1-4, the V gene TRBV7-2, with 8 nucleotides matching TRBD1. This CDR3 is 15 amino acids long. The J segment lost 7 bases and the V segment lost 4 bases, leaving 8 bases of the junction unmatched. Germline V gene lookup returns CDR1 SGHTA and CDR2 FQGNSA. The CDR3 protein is CASSSPGGAIEKLFF. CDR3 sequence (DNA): TGTGCCAGCAGCTCCCCAGGGGGCGCCATTGAAAAACTGTTTTTT.

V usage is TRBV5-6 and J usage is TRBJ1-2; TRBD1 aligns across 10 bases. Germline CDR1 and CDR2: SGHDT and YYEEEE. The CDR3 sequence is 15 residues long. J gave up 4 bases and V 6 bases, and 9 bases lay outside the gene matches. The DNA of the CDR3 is TGTGCCAGCACTAGGGACAGGGGAGTGGGCTATGGCTACACCTTC. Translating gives CASTRDRGVGYGYTF.

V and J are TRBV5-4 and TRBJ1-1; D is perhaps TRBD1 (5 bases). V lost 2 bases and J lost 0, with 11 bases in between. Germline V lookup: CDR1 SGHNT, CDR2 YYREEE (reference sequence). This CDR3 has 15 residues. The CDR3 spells CASSLVTGLNTEAFF. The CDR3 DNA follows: TGTGCCAGCAGCTTAGTAACAGGCTTGAACACTGAAGCTTTCTTT.

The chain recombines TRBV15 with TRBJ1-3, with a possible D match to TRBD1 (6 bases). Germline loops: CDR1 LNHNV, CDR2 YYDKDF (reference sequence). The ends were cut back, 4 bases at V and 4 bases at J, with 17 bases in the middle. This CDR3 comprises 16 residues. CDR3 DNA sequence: TGTGCCACCAGCAAGGTGGCAGGGGTGTCAGGAAACACCATATATTTT. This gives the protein CATSKVAGVSGNTIYF.

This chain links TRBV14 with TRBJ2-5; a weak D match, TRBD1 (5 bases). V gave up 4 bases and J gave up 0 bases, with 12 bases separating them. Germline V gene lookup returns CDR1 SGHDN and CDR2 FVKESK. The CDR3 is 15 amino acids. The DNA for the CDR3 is TGTGCCAGCAGCCGACAGTCTTGGTACCAAGAGACCCAGTACTTC. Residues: CASSRQSWYQETQYF.

Written as DNA, the CDR3 is TGTGCCAGCAGCTCAGAAGGACTAGCGGGGGCAGATACGCAGTATTTT. This sequence encodes CASSSEGLAGADTQYF. The genes are TRBV7-2 and TRBJ2-3; 13 bases agree with TRBD2. CDR1 is SGHTA and CDR2 is FQGNSA in the germline V gene. The CDR3 totals 16 residues. After removal of 4 bases from V and 4 bases from J, the junction contained 5 bases not matched to a gene.

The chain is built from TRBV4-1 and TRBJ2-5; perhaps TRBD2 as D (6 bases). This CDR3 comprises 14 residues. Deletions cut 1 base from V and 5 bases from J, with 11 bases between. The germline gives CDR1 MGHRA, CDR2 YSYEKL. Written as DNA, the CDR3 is TGCGCCAGCAGCCAAGCATCGGGGAGGGAGACCCAGTACTTC. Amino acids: CASSQASGRETQYF.

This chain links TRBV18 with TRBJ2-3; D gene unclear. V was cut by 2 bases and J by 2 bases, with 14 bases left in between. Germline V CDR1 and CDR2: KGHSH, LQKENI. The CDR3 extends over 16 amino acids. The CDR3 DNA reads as TGTGCCAGCTCACCAAGTAGCCGCCTTATCACAGATACGCAGTATTTT. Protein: CASSPSSRLITDTQYF.

Here the CDR3 reads CASSQSSASGVPNEQFF. The CDR3 nucleotides are TGCGCCAGCAGTCAATCTTCTGCTAGCGGGGTCCCCAATGAGCAGTTCTTC. The genes are TRBV23-1 and TRBJ2-1; 9 bases are shared with TRBD2. TRBV23-1 is designated an ORF whose function remains uncertain. J gave up 6 bases and V 0 bases, and 9 bases lay outside the gene matches. The CDR3 is 17 amino acids.

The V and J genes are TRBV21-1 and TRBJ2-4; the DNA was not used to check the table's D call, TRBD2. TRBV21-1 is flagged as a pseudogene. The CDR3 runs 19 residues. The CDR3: CASSPRTSGGLLAKNIQYF. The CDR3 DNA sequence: TGTGCCAGCAGCCCCCGGACTAGCGGGGGCCTACTAGCCAAAAACATTCAGTACTTC.

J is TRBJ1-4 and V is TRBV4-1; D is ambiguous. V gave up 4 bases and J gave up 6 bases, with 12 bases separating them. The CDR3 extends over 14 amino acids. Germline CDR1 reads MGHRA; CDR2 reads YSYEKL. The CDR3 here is CASSLDWADEKLFF. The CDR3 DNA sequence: TGCGCCAGCAGCCTAGATTGGGCCGATGAAAAACTGTTTTTT.

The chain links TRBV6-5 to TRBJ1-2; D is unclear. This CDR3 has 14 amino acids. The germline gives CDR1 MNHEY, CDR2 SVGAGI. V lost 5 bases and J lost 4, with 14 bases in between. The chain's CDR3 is CASSAISGSYGYTF. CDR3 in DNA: TGTGCCAGCAGTGCCATTTCAGGTTCCTATGGCTACACCTTC.

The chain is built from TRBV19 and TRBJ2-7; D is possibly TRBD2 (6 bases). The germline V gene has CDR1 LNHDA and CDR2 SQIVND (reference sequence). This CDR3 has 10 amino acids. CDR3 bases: TGTGGGTGCGGGGCCTACGAGCAGTACTTC. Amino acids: CGCGAYEQYF.

DNA for the CDR3: TGTGCCACCCAACTGAGCTACGAGCAGTACTTC. Translation: CATQLSYEQYF. This sequence joins TRBV25-1 and TRBJ2-7, with D unclear. Germline CDR1 MGHDK, CDR2 SYGVNS. Trimming removed 10 bases at V and 3 bases at J, with 10 bases between. The CDR3 has 11 residues.